This T cell receptor beta chain was retrieved from a study of blood T cell repertoires in COVID-19. Study in general: T cells, B-cell-depleted T cells, or PBMCs provided the cDNA or gDNA that served as material.

CDR1 is SGHTA, CDR2 FQGNSA, per germline. V shed 5 bases and J shed 11 bases, with 18 bases lying between them. The CDR3 runs to 13 residues. Sequenced by immunoSEQ multiplex PCR; TCRdb stores in-frame clones only, minus some. The table lists 150,000 to 200,000 clones, approximately 84% of them singletons, with about 20% in the top ten. The gene calls are TRBV7-2 and TRBJ1-1, with D possibly TRBD1 on 5 matching bases. Sequencing was carried out using peripheral blood. The receptor's source is an elderly woman with acute or convalescent COVID-19. This CDR3 is CASSTRAGVGAFF. For the CDR3, the DNA is TGTGCCAGCAGCACCCGGGCGGGGGTTGGGGCTTTCTTT.